This T cell receptor beta chain was obtained from a study of T-cell memory formation after mild COVID-19. Study details: The two donors had largely donor-specific TCR clusters.

V was trimmed by 1 base and J by 4 bases, leaving 11 bases between them. Per the germline V gene, CDR1 is SGHTA and CDR2 is FQGNSA. CDR3 length: 14 residues. TCRdb re-derived calls from the 5' RACE reads in MiXCR, one entry per CDR3 protein. The sample includes roughly 350,000 distinct CDR3 sequences, 28% of them seen just once. The material sequenced was PBMCs or a T cell subset sorted from them (not recorded which). This receptor was obtained from an adult woman who had mild COVID-19 (a few samples of this study predate the infection). Cell type and time point are not known. This sequence joins TRBV7-2 and TRBJ2-7, with D possibly being TRBD1 (6 bases). CDR3 amino acids: CASSLGNRVYEQYF. CDR3 sequence (DNA): TGTGCCAGCAGCTTAGGCAACAGGGTGTACGAGCAGTACTTC.